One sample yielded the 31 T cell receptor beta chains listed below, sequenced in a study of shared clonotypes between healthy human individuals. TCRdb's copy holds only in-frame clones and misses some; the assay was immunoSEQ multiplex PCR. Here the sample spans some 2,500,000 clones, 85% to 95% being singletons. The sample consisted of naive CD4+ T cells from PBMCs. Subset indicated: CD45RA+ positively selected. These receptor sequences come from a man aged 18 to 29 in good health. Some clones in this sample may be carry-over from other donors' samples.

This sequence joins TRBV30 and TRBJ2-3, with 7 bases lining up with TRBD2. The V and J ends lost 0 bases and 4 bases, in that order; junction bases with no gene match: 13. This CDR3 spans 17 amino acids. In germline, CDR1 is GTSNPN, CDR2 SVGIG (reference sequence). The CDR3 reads CAWSVLGRLAAADTQYF. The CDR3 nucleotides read TGTGCCTGGAGTGTACTAGGGCGTCTAGCGGCCGCAGATACGCAGTATTTT.

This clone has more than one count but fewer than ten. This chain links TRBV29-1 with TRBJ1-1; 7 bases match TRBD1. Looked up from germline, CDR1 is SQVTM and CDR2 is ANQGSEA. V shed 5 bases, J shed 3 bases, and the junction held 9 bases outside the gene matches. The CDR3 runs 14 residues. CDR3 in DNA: TGCAGCGTTCTAGGACAGGATTTCTACACTGAAGCTTTCTTT. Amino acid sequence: CSVLGQDFYTEAFF.

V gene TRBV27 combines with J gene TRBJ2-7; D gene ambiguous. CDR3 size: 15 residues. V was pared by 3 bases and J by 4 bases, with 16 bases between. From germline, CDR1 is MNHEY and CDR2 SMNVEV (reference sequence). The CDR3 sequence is CASSFGYRPTYEQYF. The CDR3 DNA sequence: TGTGCCAGCAGTTTTGGGTATCGCCCGACTTACGAGCAGTACTTC.

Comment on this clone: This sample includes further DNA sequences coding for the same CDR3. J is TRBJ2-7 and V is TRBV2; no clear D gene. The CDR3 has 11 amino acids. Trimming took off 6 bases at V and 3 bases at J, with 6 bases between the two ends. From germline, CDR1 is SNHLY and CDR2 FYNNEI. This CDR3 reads CASSEYYEQYF. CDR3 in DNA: TGTGCCAGCAGCGAGTACTACGAGCAGTACTTC.

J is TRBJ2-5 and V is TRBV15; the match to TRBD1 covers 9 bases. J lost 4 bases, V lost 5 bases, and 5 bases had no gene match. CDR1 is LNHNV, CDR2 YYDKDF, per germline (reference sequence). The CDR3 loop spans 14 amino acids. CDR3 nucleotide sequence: TGTGCCACCAGCGACAGGGGGTTATCAGAGACCCAGTACTTC. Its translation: CATSDRGLSETQYF.

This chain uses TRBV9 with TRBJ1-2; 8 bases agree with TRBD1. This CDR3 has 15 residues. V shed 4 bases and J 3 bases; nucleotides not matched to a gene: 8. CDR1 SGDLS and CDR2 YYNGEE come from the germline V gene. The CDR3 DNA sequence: TGTGCCAGCAGCCCGAGGGTGACAGGGGACTATGGCTACACCTTC. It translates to CASSPRVTGDYGYTF.

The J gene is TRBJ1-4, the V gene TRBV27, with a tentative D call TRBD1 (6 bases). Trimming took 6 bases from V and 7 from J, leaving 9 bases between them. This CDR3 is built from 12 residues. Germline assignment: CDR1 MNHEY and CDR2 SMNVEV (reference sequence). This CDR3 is CASRVRGEKLFF. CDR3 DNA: TGTGCCAGCAGAGTCAGGGGTGAAAAACTGTTTTTT.

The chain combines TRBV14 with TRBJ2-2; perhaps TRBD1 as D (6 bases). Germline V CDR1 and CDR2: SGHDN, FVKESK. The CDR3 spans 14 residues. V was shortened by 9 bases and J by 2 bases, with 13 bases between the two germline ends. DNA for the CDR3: TGTGCCAGTTCGACAGGAGGAAACACCGGGGAGCTGTTTTTT. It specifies CASSTGGNTGELFF.

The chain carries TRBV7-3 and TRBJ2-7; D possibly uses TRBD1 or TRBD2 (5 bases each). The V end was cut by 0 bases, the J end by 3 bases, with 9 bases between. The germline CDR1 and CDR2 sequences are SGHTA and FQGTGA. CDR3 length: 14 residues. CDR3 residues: CASSLTGRNYEQYF. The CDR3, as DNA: TGTGCCAGCAGCTTAACGGGACGGAACTACGAGCAGTACTTC.

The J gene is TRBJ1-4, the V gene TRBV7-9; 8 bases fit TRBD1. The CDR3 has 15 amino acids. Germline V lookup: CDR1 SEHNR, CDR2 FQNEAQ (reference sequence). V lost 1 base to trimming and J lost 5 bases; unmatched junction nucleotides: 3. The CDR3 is CASSLDRTGNEKLFF. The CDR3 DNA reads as TGTGCCAGCAGCTTAGACAGGACAGGGAATGAAAAACTGTTTTTT.

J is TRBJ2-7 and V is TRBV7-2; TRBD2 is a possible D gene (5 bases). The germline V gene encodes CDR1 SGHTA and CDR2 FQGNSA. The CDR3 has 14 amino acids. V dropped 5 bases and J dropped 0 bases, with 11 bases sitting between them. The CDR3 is CASSPSRGSYEQYF. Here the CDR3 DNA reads TGTGCCAGCAGCCCCTCCCGGGGCTCCTACGAGCAGTACTTC.

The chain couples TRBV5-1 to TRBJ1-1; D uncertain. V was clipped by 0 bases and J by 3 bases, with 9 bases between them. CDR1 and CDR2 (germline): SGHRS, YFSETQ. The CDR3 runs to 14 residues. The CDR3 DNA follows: TGCGCCAGCAGCTTGGAGGTGGGGTACACTGAAGCTTTCTTT. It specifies CASSLEVGYTEAFF. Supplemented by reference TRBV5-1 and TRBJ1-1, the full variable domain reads KAGVTQTPRYLIKTRGQQVTLSCSPISGHRSVSWYQQTPGQGLQFLFEYFSETQRNKGNFPGRFSGRQFSNSRSEMNVSTLELGDSALYLCASSLEVGYTEAFFGQGTRLTVV.

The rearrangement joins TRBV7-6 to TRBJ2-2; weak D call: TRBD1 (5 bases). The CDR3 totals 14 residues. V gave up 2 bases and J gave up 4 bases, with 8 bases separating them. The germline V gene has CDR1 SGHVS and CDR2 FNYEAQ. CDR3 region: CASSLTQGTGELFF. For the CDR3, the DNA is TGTGCCAGCAGCTTAACTCAGGGCACCGGGGAGCTGTTTTTT.

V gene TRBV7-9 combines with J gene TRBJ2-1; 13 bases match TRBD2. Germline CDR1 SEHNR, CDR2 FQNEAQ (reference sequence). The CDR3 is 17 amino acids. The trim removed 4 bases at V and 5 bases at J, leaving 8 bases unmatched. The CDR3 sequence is CASSSVGTSGINNEQFF. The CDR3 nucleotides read TGTGCCAGCAGCTCAGTAGGGACTAGCGGGATTAACAATGAGCAGTTCTTC.

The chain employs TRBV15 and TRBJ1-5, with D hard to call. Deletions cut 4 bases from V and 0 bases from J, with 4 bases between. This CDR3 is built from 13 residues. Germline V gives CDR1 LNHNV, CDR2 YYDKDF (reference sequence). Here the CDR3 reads CATSTTSNQPQHF. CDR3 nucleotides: TGTGCCACCAGCACCACTAGCAATCAGCCCCAGCATTTT. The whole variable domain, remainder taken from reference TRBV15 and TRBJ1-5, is DAMVIQNPRYQVTQFGKPVTLSCSQTLNHNVMYWYQQKSSQAPKLLFHYYDKDFNNEADTPDNFQSRRPNTSFCFLDIRSPGLGDTAMYLCATSTTSNQPQHFGDGTRLSIL.

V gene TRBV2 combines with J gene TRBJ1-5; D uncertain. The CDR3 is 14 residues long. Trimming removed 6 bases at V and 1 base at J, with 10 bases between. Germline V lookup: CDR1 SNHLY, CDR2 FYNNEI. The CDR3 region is CASSRSRSNQPQHF. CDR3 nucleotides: TGTGCCAGCAGCCGCTCCCGGAGCAATCAGCCCCAGCATTTT.

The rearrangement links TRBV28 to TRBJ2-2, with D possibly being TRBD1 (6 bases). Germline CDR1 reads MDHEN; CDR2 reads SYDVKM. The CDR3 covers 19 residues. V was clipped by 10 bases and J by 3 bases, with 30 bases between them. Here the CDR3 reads CAIEKTTGTPIPHTGELFF. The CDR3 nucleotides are TGTGCCATCGAAAAAACGACCGGGACACCCATCCCCCACACCGGGGAGCTGTTTTTT. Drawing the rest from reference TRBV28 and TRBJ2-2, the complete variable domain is DVKVTQSSRYLVKRTGEKVFLECVQDMDHENMFWYRQDPGLGLRLIYFSYDVKMKEKGDIPEGYSVSREKKERFSLILESASTNQTSMYLCAIEKTTGTPIPHTGELFFGEGSRLTVL.

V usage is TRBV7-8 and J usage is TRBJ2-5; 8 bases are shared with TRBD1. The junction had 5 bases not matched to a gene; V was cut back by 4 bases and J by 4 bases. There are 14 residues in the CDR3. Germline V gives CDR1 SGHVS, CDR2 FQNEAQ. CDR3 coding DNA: TGTGCCAGCAGCTGGAGAGACAGGGGAGAGACCCAGTACTTC. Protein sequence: CASSWRDRGETQYF.

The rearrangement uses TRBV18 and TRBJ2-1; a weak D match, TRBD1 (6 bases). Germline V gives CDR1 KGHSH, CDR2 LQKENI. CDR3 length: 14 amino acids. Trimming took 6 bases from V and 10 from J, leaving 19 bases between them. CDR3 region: CASSARLGAGEQFF. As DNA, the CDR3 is TGTGCCAGCTCGGCACGACTGGGGGCAGGGGAGCAGTTCTTC.

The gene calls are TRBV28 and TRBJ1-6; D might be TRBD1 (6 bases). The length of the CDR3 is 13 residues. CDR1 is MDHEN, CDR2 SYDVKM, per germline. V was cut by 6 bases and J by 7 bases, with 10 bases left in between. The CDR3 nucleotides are TGTGCCAGCAGCAATCAGGGGAATTCACCCCTCCACTTT. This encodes CASSNQGNSPLHF.

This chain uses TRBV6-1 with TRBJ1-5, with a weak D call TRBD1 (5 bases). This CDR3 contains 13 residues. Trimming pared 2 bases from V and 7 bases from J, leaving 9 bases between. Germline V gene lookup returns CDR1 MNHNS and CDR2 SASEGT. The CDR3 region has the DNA TGTGCCAGCAGTGAATTGGGGGGGCAGCCCCAGCATTTT. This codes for CASSELGGQPQHF.

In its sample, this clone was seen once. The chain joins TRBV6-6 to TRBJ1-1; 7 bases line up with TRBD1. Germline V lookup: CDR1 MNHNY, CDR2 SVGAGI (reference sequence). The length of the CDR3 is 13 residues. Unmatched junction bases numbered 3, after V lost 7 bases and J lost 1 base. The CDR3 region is CASKGGGNTEAFF. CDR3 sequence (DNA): TGTGCCAGCAAAGGGGGCGGGAACACTGAAGCTTTCTTT.

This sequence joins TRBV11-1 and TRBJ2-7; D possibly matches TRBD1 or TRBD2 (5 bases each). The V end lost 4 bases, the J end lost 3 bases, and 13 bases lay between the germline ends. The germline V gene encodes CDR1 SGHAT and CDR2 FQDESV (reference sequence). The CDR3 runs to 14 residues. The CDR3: CASSWDQNVYEQYF. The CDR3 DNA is TGTGCCAGCAGCTGGGACCAAAACGTCTACGAGCAGTACTTC.

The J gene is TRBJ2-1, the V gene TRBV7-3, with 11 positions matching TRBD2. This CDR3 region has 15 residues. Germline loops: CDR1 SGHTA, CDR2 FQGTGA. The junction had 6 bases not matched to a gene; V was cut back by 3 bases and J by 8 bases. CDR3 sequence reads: CASSFRSGRAYEQFF. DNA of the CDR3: TGTGCCAGCAGCTTCCGTAGCGGGAGGGCGTATGAGCAGTTCTTC.

Here the CDR3 reads CASSLGGLAGTDTQYF. The CDR3 DNA reads TGCGCCAGCAGCTTGGGGGGACTAGCGGGCACAGATACGCAGTATTTT. The rearrangement uses TRBV5-1 and TRBJ2-3; 11 bases agree with TRBD2. This CDR3 has 16 residues. The trim removed 0 bases at V and 1 base at J, leaving 1 base unmatched. CDR1 is SGHRS, CDR2 YFSETQ, per germline.

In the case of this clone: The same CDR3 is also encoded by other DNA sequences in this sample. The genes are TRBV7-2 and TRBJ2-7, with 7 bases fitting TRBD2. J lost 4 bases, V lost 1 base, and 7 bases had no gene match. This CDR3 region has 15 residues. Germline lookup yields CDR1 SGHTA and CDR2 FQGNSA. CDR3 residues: CASSLGASGSYEQYF. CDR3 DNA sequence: TGTGCCAGCAGCTTAGGGGCTAGCGGTTCTTACGAGCAGTACTTC. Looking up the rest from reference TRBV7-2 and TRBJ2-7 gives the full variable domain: GAGVSQSPSNKVTEKGKDVELRCDPISGHTALYWYRQSLGQGLEFLIYFQGNSAPDKSGLPSDRFSAERTGGSVSTLTIQRTQQEDSAVYLCASSLGASGSYEQYFGPGTRLTVT.

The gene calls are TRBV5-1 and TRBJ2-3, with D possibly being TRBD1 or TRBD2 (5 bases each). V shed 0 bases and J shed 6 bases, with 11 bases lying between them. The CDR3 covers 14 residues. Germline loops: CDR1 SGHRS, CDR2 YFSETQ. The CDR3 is CASSLVGREDTQYF. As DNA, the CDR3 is TGCGCCAGCAGCTTGGTCGGCAGGGAGGATACGCAGTATTTT.

In DNA form, the CDR3 reads TGTGCCAGCATGGGGGGGTATGGCTACACCTTC. The encoded protein is CASMGGYGYTF. This chain connects TRBV6-6 to TRBJ1-2; tentatively, D is TRBD1 (5 bases). Per germline, CDR1 MNHNY and CDR2 SVGAGI (reference sequence). The CDR3 totals 11 residues. Trimming removed 7 bases from V and 5 bases from J, with 8 bases in between.

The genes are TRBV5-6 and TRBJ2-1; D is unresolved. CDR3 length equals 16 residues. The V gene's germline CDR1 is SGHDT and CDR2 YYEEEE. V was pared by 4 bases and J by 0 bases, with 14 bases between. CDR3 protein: CASSPGRLSSYNEQFF. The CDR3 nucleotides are TGTGCCAGCAGCCCCGGACGGTTAAGCTCCTACAATGAGCAGTTCTTC.

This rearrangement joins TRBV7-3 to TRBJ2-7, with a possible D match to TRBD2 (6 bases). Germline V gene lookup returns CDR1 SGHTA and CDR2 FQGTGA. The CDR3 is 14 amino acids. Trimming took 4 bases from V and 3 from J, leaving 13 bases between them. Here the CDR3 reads CASSSRGSGYEQYF. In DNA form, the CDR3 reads TGTGCCAGCAGCTCCCGGGGGAGCGGCTACGAGCAGTACTTC.

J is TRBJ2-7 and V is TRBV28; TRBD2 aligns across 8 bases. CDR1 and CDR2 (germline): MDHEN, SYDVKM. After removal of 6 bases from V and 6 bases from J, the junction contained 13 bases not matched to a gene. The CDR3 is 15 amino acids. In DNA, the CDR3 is TGTGCCAGCAGCCCGACCCAGGGACTAGTCTCCGAGCAGTACTTC. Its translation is CASSPTQGLVSEQYF.